A selection of T cell receptor beta chains follows, all from one sample in a study of a mutant IDH1 vaccine in newly diagnosed glioma. Assay: immunoSEQ multiplex PCR; the TCRdb copy retains only in-frame clones and omits some. The sample lists fewer than 65,000 clones, about 74% occurring once. The source material was PBMCs, sampled from a glioma patient treated with radiotherapy, temozolomide or both. The source is a woman in her thirties or forties with glioma. CDR3s include the opening cysteine and the closing phenylalanine or tryptophan. A D gene is named only where the DNA matches it firmly. Clone size is not always given. Where it is, it says once, few, many or a class for expanded clones.

>TRBJ1-1|TRBV21-1|-|-
CASSKGEGWGAFF
TGTGCCAGCAGCAAAGGAGAGGGGTGGGGTGCTTTCTTT
>TRBJ2-7|TRBV14|TRBD2|-
CASSLGLAGSYEQYF
TGTGCCAGCAGCCTCGGACTAGCGGGCTCCTACGAGCAGTACTTC
>TRBJ1-5|TRBV5-5|-|-
CASSFGPNQPQHF
TGTGCCAGCAGCTTTGGACCCAATCAGCCCCAGCATTTT
>TRBJ2-1|TRBV5-4|-|-
CASSRDFTTNEQFF
TGTGCCAGCAGCCGGGACTTCACCACGAATGAGCAGTTCTTC
>TRBJ2-5|TRBV7-9|TRBD2|-
CASSSGLAPQETQYF
TGTGCCAGCAGCTCAGGACTAGCGCCACAAGAGACCCAGTACTTC
>TRBJ1-4|TRBV6-1|-|once
CASSWTEANEKLFF
TGTGCCAGCAGCTGGACAGAGGCTAATGAAAAACTGTTTTTT
>TRBJ2-5|TRBV5-1|TRBD2|-
CASSYGGGEETQYF
TGCGCCAGCAGCTATGGCGGGGGTGAGGAGACCCAGTACTTC
>TRBJ2-6|TRBV4-2|-|-
CASYDSGANVLTF
TGTGCCAGCTACGACTCTGGGGCCAACGTCCTGACTTTC
>TRBJ2-5|TRBV6-1|TRBD2|-
CASSEYKRGATQYF
TGTGCCAGCAGTGAATATAAGCGGGGGGCAACCCAGTACTTC
>TRBJ1-5|TRBV6-1|-|-
CASSLQRAGNQPQHF
TGTGCCAGCAGCCTCCAAAGGGCGGGCAATCAGCCCCAGCATTTT
>TRBJ1-2|TRBV4-1|-|-
CASSQVGSIPMGYGYTF
TGCGCCAGCAGCCAAGTTGGGTCGATCCCTATGGGCTATGGCTACACCTTC
>TRBJ2-7|TRBV7-2|TRBD2|once
CASSLPGLAGGWEQYF
TGTGCCAGCAGCTTACCAGGACTAGCGGGTGGGTGGGAGCAGTACTTC
>TRBJ1-2|TRBV13|-|-
CASSFGGYGYTF
TGTGCCAGCAGCTTTGGGGGCTATGGCTACACCTTC
>TRBJ2-5|TRBV5-1|-|-
CASRLGAAYQETQYF
TGCGCCAGCAGATTGGGGGCGGCCTATCAAGAGACCCAGTACTTC